This T cell receptor beta chain originates from a study of T cell repertoires in cytomegalovirus infection. Study details: Both CMV infection and a matching HLA type were indicated by public TCR beta signatures.

Notes on this clonotype: Its antigen remains unidentified.

General study findings and limits: The cumulative frequency of public TCR beta families distinguished individuals who carried CMV together with the relevant HLA. Clonotypes of TCR beta that were HLA-C-restricted and CMV-specific dominated the ex vivo response.

TCRdb redid the calling of the reads with MiXCR, one entry per CDR3 protein. The sample lists approximately 400,000 distinct CDR3 sequences; approximately 30% were seen once. Germline CDR1 SGHRS, CDR2 YFSETQ. The CDR3 loop spans 15 amino acids. V was shortened by 3 bases and J by 0 bases, with 12 bases between the two germline ends. What was sequenced was PBMCs. This TCR came from a human donor in good health (CMV status not recorded). Some clones in this sample may be carry-over from other donors' samples. The chain recombines TRBV5-1 with TRBJ1-2; D is unclear. This CDR3 reads CASSSQPGANYGYTF. CDR3 coding DNA: TGCGCCAGCAGCTCACAACCCGGGGCTAACTATGGCTACACCTTC. The full variable domain, in which reference TRBV5-1 and TRBJ1-2 provide the parts outside the CDR3, is KAGVTQTPRYLIKTRGQQVTLSCSPISGHRSVSWYQQTPGQGLQFLFEYFSETQRNKGNFPGRFSGRQFSNSRSEMNVSTLELGDSALYLCASSSQPGANYGYTFGSGTRLTVV.